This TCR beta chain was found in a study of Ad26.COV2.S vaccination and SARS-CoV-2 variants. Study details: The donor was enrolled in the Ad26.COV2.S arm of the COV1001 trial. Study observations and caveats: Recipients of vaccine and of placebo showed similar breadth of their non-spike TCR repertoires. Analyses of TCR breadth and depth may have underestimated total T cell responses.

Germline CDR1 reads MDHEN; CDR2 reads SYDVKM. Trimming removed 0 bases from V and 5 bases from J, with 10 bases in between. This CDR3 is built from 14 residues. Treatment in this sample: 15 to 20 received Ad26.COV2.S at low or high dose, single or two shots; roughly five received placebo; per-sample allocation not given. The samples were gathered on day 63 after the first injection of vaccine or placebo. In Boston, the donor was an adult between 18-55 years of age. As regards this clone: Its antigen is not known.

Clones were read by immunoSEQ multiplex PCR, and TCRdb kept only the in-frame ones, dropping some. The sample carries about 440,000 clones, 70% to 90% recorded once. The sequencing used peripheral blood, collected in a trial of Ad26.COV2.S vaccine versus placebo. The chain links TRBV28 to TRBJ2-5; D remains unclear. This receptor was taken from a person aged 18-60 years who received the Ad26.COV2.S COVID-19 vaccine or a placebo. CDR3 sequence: CASSLWHGRETQYF. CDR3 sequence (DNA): TGTGCCAGCAGTTTATGGCATGGACGGGAGACCCAGTACTTC.